This TCR beta chain appears in the sequencing data of a study of blood T cell repertoires in COVID-19. Study information: Spain, Italy and the United States supplied samples that represented acute and convalescent COVID-19. T cells, B-cell-depleted T cells, or PBMCs provided the cDNA or gDNA that served as material.

Germline lookup yields CDR1 MNHEY and CDR2 SVGAGI. This CDR3 has 13 amino acids. V trimming: 5 bases; J trimming: 3 bases; junction bases outside the gene matches: 2. The table came from immunoSEQ multiplex PCR; TCRdb's copy has only in-frame clones and leaves some out. Of roughly 140,000 clones detected, under 90% appear once; the ten largest clones hold 5.5% to 7%. The genes are TRBV6-5 and TRBJ2-5; 8 nucleotides line up with TRBD1. The specimen sequenced was peripheral blood. This receptor was taken from a human donor in a cohort sampled during active COVID-19. The CDR3 region has the DNA TGTGCCAGCAGTAGGACAGGGAAAGAGACCCAGTACTTC. Residues: CASSRTGKETQYF.